This T cell receptor (beta chain) was observed in a study of OX40 agonist ivuxolimab in advanced cancers. Study-level background: Patients took ivuxolimab, an agonistic anti-OX40 (CD134) antibody. Those treated in dose escalation had hepatocellular carcinoma, melanoma, renal cell cancer or head and neck cancer. Partial responses occurred in Three dose-escalation patients, one with hepatocellular carcinoma and two with cutaneous melanoma.

Sequencing used immunoSEQ multiplex PCR; TCRdb keeps in-frame clones, though not all of them. The top ten hold roughly an eighth of the sample, which has tens of thousands of clones, 70% to 90% seen once. Autoimmune disease history or systemic immunosuppression disqualified patients. There are 14 residues in the CDR3. Germline V gives CDR1 MNHEY, CDR2 SMNVEV (reference sequence). Trimming removed 6 bases from V and 13 bases from J, with 19 bases in between. This sequence joins TRBV27 and TRBJ1-6, with D perhaps TRBD1 (5 bases). Here the sequenced sample was CD4+ or CD8+ T cells sorted from blood, taken in a trial of the OX40 agonist ivuxolimab. The receptor was derived from an adult with an advanced solid tumor such as melanoma, head and neck, liver or kidney cancer. CDR3 sequence reads: CASRPGTNGGPLHF. The CDR3 DNA reads as TGTGCCAGCAGACCTGGGACCAACGGAGGGCCCCTCCACTTT.